The clone carrying this T cell receptor beta chain showed up many times. Antigen unknown. Both TRBC1 and TRBC2 were covered by a beta constant-region primer of two equimolar oligonucleotides. The ligated cDNA underwent four PCR rounds using SP2 and nested alpha and beta constant-region primers. TCRdb processed the UMI-ligation and nested PCR reads anew with MiXCR; each CDR3 protein has one entry. The profile shows about 120,000 distinct CDR3 sequences, approximately 37% of them singletons. This CDR3 region has 16 residues. Germline assignment: CDR1 SGHDT and CDR2 YYEEEE. Between the trimmed V and J ends, which lost 3 bases and 4 bases, there was a span of 17 bases. This record belongs to a study of naive and memory T cell subsets. Study-wide results and caveats: In CD4 and CD8 cells, diversity dropped from naive through EMRA.

The sample consisted of central memory CD4+ T cells from blood. This TCR was sampled from a human donor in good health. This rearrangement joins TRBV5-6 to TRBJ2-1; possible D gene TRBD2, 6 bases. The CDR3 bases are TGTGCCAGCAGCTGGCGTGATGGAGGGTTATACAATGAGCAGTTCTTC. It specifies CASSWRDGGLYNEQFF.